The 26 T cell receptor beta chains in this list originate from one sample, sequenced in a study of monozygotic twins with cystic fibrosis. Measured with immunoSEQ multiplex PCR; TCRdb has only the in-frame clones, and not every one. Here the sample spans about 22,000 clones, about 97% being singletons. The sequenced sample was blood. These receptor sequences come from a girl aged 5-17 years with cystic fibrosis.

The chain links TRBV5-1 to TRBJ2-1, with 13 bases identical to TRBD2. Germline assignment: CDR1 SGHRS and CDR2 YFSETQ. Trimming cost V 2 bases and J 1 base; bases outside gene matches: 3. CDR3 length: 17 amino acids. CDR3 sequence: CASSLGLAGDSYNEQFF. As DNA, the CDR3 is TGCGCCAGCAGCTTAGGACTAGCGGGAGATTCCTACAATGAGCAGTTCTTC.

The chain is built from TRBV2 and TRBJ1-3, with D tentatively TRBD1 (6 bases). This CDR3 contains 15 residues. V was clipped by 5 bases and J by 0 bases, with 11 bases between them. Germline V gene data show CDR1 as SNHLY and CDR2 as FYNNEI. The CDR3 nucleotides are TGTGCCAGCAGTAATACAGGGTTCTCTGGAAACACCATATATTTT. Encoded protein: CASSNTGFSGNTIYF.

This clone occurred once. The chain is built from TRBV5-4 and TRBJ2-5; D remains unclear. Germline CDR1 SGHNT, CDR2 YYREEE (reference sequence). CDR3 length: 17 amino acids. V was pared by 0 bases and J by 2 bases, with 17 bases between. CDR3 nucleotides: TGTGCCAGCAGCTTGGTCCCAAGGGCAAACCCTCAAGAGACCCAGTACTTC. Translated: CASSLVPRANPQETQYF.

This sequence joins TRBV4-2 and TRBJ2-5, with 14 nucleotides matching TRBD2. Germline CDR1 is LGHNA and CDR2 is YNFKEQ. Trimming removed 1 base from V and 3 bases from J; junction bases left unmatched: 1. The CDR3 has 16 amino acids. The DNA of the CDR3 is TGTGCCAGCAGCCAAGGACTAGCGGGAGGGGAAGAGACCCAGTACTTC. Protein product: CASSQGLAGGEETQYF.

The chain couples TRBV19 to TRBJ2-7; 11 nucleotides match TRBD2. Trimming removed 4 bases from V and 2 bases from J; junction bases left unmatched: 10. The CDR3 runs 17 residues. Germline V gene lookup returns CDR1 LNHDA and CDR2 SQIVND (reference sequence). For the CDR3, the DNA is TGTGCCAGTAGTACCTCCCCCGGACTAGCGGGCCCCTACGAGCAGTACTTC. Encoded protein: CASSTSPGLAGPYEQYF. Supplemented by reference TRBV19 and TRBJ2-7, the full variable domain reads DGGITQSPKYLFRKEGQNVTLSCEQNLNHDAMYWYRQDPGQGLRLIYYSQIVNDFQKGDIAEGYSVSREKKESFPLTVTSAQKNPTAFYLCASSTSPGLAGPYEQYFGPGTRLTVT.

The chain recombines TRBV11-3 with TRBJ2-3; no definite D call. The CDR3 runs 15 residues. Germline assignment: CDR1 SGHNT and CDR2 YENEEA. Trimming took off 3 bases at V and 2 bases at J, with 12 bases between the two ends. This CDR3 reads CASSLMSGSTDTQYF. The CDR3 DNA is TGTGCCAGCAGCTTGATGTCAGGATCCACAGATACGCAGTATTTT.

V and J are TRBV7-2 and TRBJ2-5, with 9 bases matching TRBD2. Germline V CDR1 and CDR2: SGHTA, FQGNSA. The trim removed 4 bases at V and 4 bases at J, leaving 13 bases unmatched. The CDR3 runs to 17 residues. The CDR3 region has the DNA TGTGCCAGCAGCTCTAACCGGGCGGGAGGGCCCTTAGAGACCCAGTACTTC. Encoded protein: CASSSNRAGGPLETQYF.

The rearrangement joins TRBV6-5 to TRBJ2-1, with 9 bases identical to TRBD2. With 8 bases clipped from V and 2 bases from J, the junction kept 1 base outside the gene matches. Germline CDR1 reads MNHEY; CDR2 reads SVGAGI. This CDR3 is 13 amino acids long. CDR3 loop: CASRLAAYNEQFF. As DNA, the CDR3 is TGTGCCAGCCGACTAGCGGCCTACAATGAGCAGTTCTTC.

This chain uses TRBV5-4 with TRBJ2-1; no reliable D call. Trimming stripped 0 bases from V and 12 bases from J, with 10 bases between. The CDR3 runs 12 residues. Germline V gives CDR1 SGHNT, CDR2 YYREEE (reference sequence). CDR3 sequence: CASSLASRGQFF. DNA for the CDR3: TGTGCCAGCAGCTTGGCCAGCCGTGGGCAGTTCTTC.

The V and J genes are TRBV4-1 and TRBJ1-4, with D tentatively TRBD1 (5 bases). Germline CDR1 MGHRA, CDR2 YSYEKL. The CDR3 has 13 residues. Trimming took off 1 base at V and 7 bases at J, with 7 bases between the two ends. The CDR3: CASSQVRVEKLFF. The CDR3 coding sequence is TGCGCCAGCAGCCAAGTCAGGGTTGAAAAACTGTTTTTT.

The chain links TRBV5-6 to TRBJ2-1; D might be TRBD1 (6 bases). CDR3 length: 14 residues. CDR1 and CDR2 (germline): SGHDT, YYEEEE. Trimming pared 2 bases from V and 6 bases from J, leaving 12 bases between. In DNA form, the CDR3 reads TGTGCCAGCAGCTTAAGACAGGACGGCAATGAGCAGTTCTTC. Translating gives CASSLRQDGNEQFF.

The V gene is TRBV5-6, the J gene TRBJ1-1; D gene ambiguous. This CDR3 has 14 amino acids. V was cut by 2 bases and J by 1 base, with 9 bases left in between. Germline V gene sequence: CDR1 SGHDT, CDR2 YYEEEE. The CDR3: CASSFINSNTEAFF. The CDR3 bases are TGTGCCAGCAGCTTTATTAACTCGAACACTGAAGCTTTCTTT. The full variable domain, its missing parts supplied by reference TRBV5-6 and TRBJ1-1, is DAGVTQSPTHLIKTRGQQVTLRCSPKSGHDTVSWYQQALGQGPQFIFQYYEEEERQRGNFPDRFSGHQFPNYSSELNVNALLLGDSALYLCASSFINSNTEAFFGQGTRLTVV.

J is TRBJ2-7 and V is TRBV28; D ambiguous. The V gene lost 7 bases and the J gene lost 5 bases, with 12 bases spanning the gap. The CDR3 runs to 12 residues. The germline V gene has CDR1 MDHEN and CDR2 SYDVKM. CDR3 DNA sequence: TGTGCCAGCACCCGAGGAGTAAACGAGCAGTACTTC. Encoded protein: CASTRGVNEQYF.

The chain combines TRBV5-4 with TRBJ2-1; unclear D gene. Germline V gene lookup returns CDR1 SGHNT and CDR2 YYREEE (reference sequence). Trimming stripped 3 bases from V and 0 bases from J, with 16 bases between. The CDR3 covers 17 residues. Here the CDR3 DNA reads TGTGCCAGCAGCTCCCCGGGTCCGGTGAGCTCCTACAATGAGCAGTTCTTC. It yields the protein CASSSPGPVSSYNEQFF.

This clone was seen a single time. This chain joins TRBV5-1 and TRBJ2-3; D gene ambiguous. This CDR3 spans 17 amino acids. From germline, CDR1 is SGHRS and CDR2 YFSETQ. V lost 4 bases and J lost 2, with 20 bases in between. CDR3 coding DNA: TGCGCCAGCAGCCTCGACCGGACCCAAACACACACAGATACGCAGTATTTT. Its translation is CASSLDRTQTHTDTQYF.

The chain couples TRBV19 to TRBJ1-5; possible D gene TRBD1, 5 bases. Germline V CDR1 and CDR2: LNHDA, SQIVND (reference sequence). The ends were cut back, 8 bases at V and 0 bases at J, with 11 bases in the middle. This CDR3 region has 14 residues. Here the CDR3 reads CASAQGYSNQPQHF. The CDR3 bases are TGTGCCAGTGCGCAGGGTTATAGCAATCAGCCCCAGCATTTT.

The V and J genes are TRBV27 and TRBJ2-2, with D hard to call. V dropped 5 bases and J dropped 1 base, with 2 bases sitting between them. CDR1 and CDR2 (germline): MNHEY, SMNVEV (reference sequence). This CDR3 has 12 residues. The CDR3 loop is CASSQNTGELFF. Here the CDR3 DNA reads TGTGCCAGCAGTCAGAACACCGGGGAGCTGTTTTTT.

The chain uses TRBV29-1 and TRBJ2-7; maybe TRBD2 (6 bases). This CDR3 contains 12 residues. Trimming removed 3 bases from V and 3 bases from J, with 9 bases in between. Germline-derived CDR1 and CDR2 are SQVTM and ANQGSEA. CDR3 residues: CSVEVGSYEQYF. DNA of the CDR3: TGCAGCGTTGAGGTCGGGAGCTACGAGCAGTACTTC.

The chain recombines TRBV2 with TRBJ2-5; tentative D call: TRBD1 (6 bases). CDR1 SNHLY and CDR2 FYNNEI come from the germline V gene. V lost 4 bases to trimming and J lost 4 bases, with 16 bases between them. This CDR3 has 15 residues. The CDR3 sequence: CASSALYRVGETQYF. DNA of the CDR3: TGTGCCAGCAGTGCCCTCTACAGGGTGGGAGAGACCCAGTACTTC.

The V and J genes are TRBV30 and TRBJ2-1; possibly TRBD2 for D (5 bases). The CDR3 runs 14 residues. Trimming removed 5 bases from V and 0 bases from J, with 11 bases in between. The germline gives CDR1 GTSNPN, CDR2 SVGIG (reference sequence). CDR3 nucleotide sequence: TGTGCCTGGCAAGCGGTTCGCTCCTACAATGAGCAGTTCTTC. This codes for CAWQAVRSYNEQFF.

This chain connects TRBV9 to TRBJ2-1, with 10 bases aligning to TRBD2. The J segment lost 5 bases and the V segment lost 3 bases, leaving 8 bases of the junction unmatched. CDR1 and CDR2 (germline): SGDLS, YYNGEE. CDR3 length: 16 residues. CDR3: CASSAGGLARNNEQFF. CDR3 nucleotides: TGTGCCAGCAGCGCCGGGGGACTAGCGCGTAACAATGAGCAGTTCTTC.

The rearrangement links TRBV7-8 to TRBJ2-7; TRBD2 agrees at 7 bases. Germline lookup yields CDR1 SGHVS and CDR2 FQNEAQ. CDR3 length equals 19 residues. V lost 5 bases, J lost 3 bases, and 22 bases stayed unmatched. The CDR3 nucleotides read TGTGCCAGCAGCCGGGGCCTCGGGGACCCGGGACTAACCTTCTACGAGCAGTACGTC. It translates to CASSRGLGDPGLTFYEQYV.

The gene calls are TRBV10-1 and TRBJ1-1; no clear D. This CDR3 spans 11 amino acids. Trimming stripped 8 bases from V and 1 base from J, with 5 bases between. Germline values: CDR1 WNHNN, CDR2 SYGVQD (reference sequence). CDR3 amino acids: CASRTNTEAFF. The CDR3 DNA reads TGCGCCAGCCGGACGAACACTGAAGCTTTCTTT.

The chain is built from TRBV6-5 and TRBJ1-1, with D perhaps TRBD1 (5 bases). In germline, CDR1 is MNHEY, CDR2 SVGAGI. The CDR3 sequence is 14 residues long. V lost 6 bases and J 2 bases, leaving 13 bases between the germline ends. The DNA for the CDR3 is TGTGCCAGCAGAACAAGGGGACTAAACACTGAAGCTTTCTTT. This encodes CASRTRGLNTEAFF.

This chain joins TRBV5-1 and TRBJ2-3, with 8 bases lining up with TRBD1. CDR1 SGHRS and CDR2 YFSETQ come from the germline V gene. J gave up 5 bases and V 4 bases, and 12 bases lay outside the gene matches. This CDR3 has 16 residues. CDR3 DNA sequence: TGCGCCAGCAGCCGATTATCCCAGGGGGCGTTAGATACGCAGTATTTT. It encodes CASSRLSQGALDTQYF. Full variable domain (remainder filled in from reference TRBV5-1 and TRBJ2-3): KAGVTQTPRYLIKTRGQQVTLSCSPISGHRSVSWYQQTPGQGLQFLFEYFSETQRNKGNFPGRFSGRQFSNSRSEMNVSTLELGDSALYLCASSRLSQGALDTQYFGPGTRLTVL.

The chain recombines TRBV2 with TRBJ1-3; a possible D gene is TRBD1 (6 bases). V lost 6 bases and J lost 0, with 12 bases in between. This CDR3 contains 15 residues. The germline gives CDR1 SNHLY, CDR2 FYNNEI. The CDR3 DNA reads as TGTGCCAGCAGGACTGACAGGAACTCTGGAAACACCATATATTTT. It specifies CASRTDRNSGNTIYF.